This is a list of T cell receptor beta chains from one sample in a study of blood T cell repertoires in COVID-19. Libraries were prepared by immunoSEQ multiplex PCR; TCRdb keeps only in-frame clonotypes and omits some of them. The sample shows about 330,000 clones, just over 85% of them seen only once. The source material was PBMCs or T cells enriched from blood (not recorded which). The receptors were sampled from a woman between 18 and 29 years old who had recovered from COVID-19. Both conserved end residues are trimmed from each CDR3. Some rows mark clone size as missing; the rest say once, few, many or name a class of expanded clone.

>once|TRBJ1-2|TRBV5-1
ASSPGAGSNYGYT
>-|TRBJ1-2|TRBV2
ASSGTGEYGYT
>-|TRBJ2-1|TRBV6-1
ASSDSAGAYNEQF
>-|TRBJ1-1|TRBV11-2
ASSQQVGGTEAF
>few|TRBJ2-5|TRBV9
ASSVGQGAGETQY
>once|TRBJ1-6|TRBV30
AWRDINNSPLH
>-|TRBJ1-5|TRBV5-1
ASSLLPQGPNQPQH
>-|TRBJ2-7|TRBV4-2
ASSPPATYEQY
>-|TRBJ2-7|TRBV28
ASRDRRYGEQY
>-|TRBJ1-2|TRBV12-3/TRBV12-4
ASSFNPFYGYT
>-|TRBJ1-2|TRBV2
ASRDRGARGYT
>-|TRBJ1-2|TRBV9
ASSSEGRPPNYGYT
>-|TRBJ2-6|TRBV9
ASSVGAEANVLT
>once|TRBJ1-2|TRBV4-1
ASSQDAQGGVYGYT
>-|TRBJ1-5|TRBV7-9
ASSWDRGQPQH
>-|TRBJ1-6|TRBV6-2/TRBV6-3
ASSYGGTAHSPLH
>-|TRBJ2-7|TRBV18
ASSPTGSSYEQY
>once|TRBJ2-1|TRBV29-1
SVEGTGDYNEQF
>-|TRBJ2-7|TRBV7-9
ASSLGGGGYEQY
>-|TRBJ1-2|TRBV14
ASSPRTGGIGYT
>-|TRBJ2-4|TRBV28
ASSLQGLSLPRLAKNIQY
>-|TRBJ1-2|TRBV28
ASLSGGEANYGYT
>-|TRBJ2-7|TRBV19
ASKPERGHYEQY
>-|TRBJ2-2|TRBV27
ASSFTLRTGELF
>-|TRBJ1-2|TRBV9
ASSVYGEGRGT
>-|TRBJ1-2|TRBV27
ASSHDRSGAWGYT
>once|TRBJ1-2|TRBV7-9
ASSSPDIGYGYT
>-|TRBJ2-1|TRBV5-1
ASSLVAGVSYNEQF
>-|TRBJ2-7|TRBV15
ATSREGGDSHEQY
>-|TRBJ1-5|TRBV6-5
ASRFQGGGQPQH
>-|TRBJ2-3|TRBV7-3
ASSSGGDVNTQY
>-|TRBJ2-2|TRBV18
ASSPLGDPNTGELF
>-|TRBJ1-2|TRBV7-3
ASRKRERGQGAEGYT
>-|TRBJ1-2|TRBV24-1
ATSDGQDNYGYT
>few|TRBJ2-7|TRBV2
ASKDRGFKTIYEQY
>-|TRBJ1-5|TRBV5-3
ARSLGQGEAIQPQH
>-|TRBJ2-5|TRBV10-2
ASSPWAASGVQETQY
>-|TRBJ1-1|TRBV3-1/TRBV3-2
ASSQAQGSRTEAF
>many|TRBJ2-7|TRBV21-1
ASSKGSAGHSYEQY
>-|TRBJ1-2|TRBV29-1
SVENRIDYGYT
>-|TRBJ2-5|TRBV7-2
ACGVSETQY
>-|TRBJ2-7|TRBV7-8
ASSLVTPPRAYEQY
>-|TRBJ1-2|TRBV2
ASSPTTGTGVKGYT
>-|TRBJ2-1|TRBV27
ASSPGLAGSIYNEQF
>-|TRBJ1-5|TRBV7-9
ASSHDRGKQPQH
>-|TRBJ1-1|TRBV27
ASSLRVLAF
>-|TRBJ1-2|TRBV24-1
ATSDYGGGYT
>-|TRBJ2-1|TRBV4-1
ASSHGLAGGPLHEQF